The 9 T cell receptor beta chains below all came from one sample that was sequenced in a study of blood T cell repertoires in COVID-19. Sequencing was performed with immunoSEQ multiplex PCR; in TCRdb, only in-frame clones are kept and a portion is missing. The sample gives some 110,000 clones, about nine tenths of which show up once; about 4.5% is in the top ten. Sequencing was carried out using peripheral blood. These receptor sequences come from a middle-aged man with acute or convalescent COVID-19.

The J gene is TRBJ1-2, the V gene TRBV5-8, with 9 bases matching TRBD1. Per the germline V gene, CDR1 is SGHTS and CDR2 is YDEGEE. This CDR3 has 15 amino acids. After removal of 5 bases from V and 0 bases from J, the junction contained 5 bases not matched to a gene. In DNA, the CDR3 is TGTGCCAGCAGGAACAGGGGGCCATCTAACTATGGCTACACCTTC. This codes for CASRNRGPSNYGYTF.

This rearrangement joins TRBV10-3 to TRBJ1-3; 9 bases are a match to TRBD1. The CDR3 is 14 residues long. Germline V gene data show CDR1 as ENHRY and CDR2 as SYGVKD. The junction had 4 bases not matched to a gene; V was cut back by 6 bases and J by 4 bases. The CDR3 here is CAISHGTGGNTIYF. CDR3 nucleotide sequence: TGTGCCATCAGCCACGGGACAGGGGGAAACACCATATATTTT.

The V gene is TRBV11-2, the J gene TRBJ1-2; 7 nucleotides match TRBD1. The V segment lost 2 bases and the J segment 10 bases; nucleotides outside the gene matches: 7. Germline V gives CDR1 SGHAT, CDR2 FQNNGV. This CDR3 is 13 amino acids long. In DNA, the CDR3 is TGTGCCAGCAGCTTAAGACAGGGCTCAGACTACACCTTC. This encodes CASSLRQGSDYTF. Together with reference TRBV11-2 and TRBJ1-2, the CDR3 gives the full variable domain: EAGVAQSPRYKIIEKRQSVAFWCNPISGHATLYWYQQILGQGPKLLIQFQNNGVVDDSQLPKDRFSAERLKGVDSTLKIQPAKLEDSAVYLCASSLRQGSDYTFGSGTRLTVV.

This clone was picked up one time. The gene calls are TRBV2 and TRBJ2-1; 8 bases line up with TRBD2. The germline CDR1 and CDR2 sequences are SNHLY and FYNNEI. Trimming removed 2 bases from V and 7 bases from J; junction bases left unmatched: 7. This CDR3 is 15 amino acids long. CDR3 nucleotides: TGTGCCAGCAGTGAAAGGAGCGGGGGTGGTAATGAGCAGTTCTTC. The encoded protein is CASSERSGGGNEQFF.

This clone was detected a few times. This rearrangement joins TRBV30 to TRBJ1-6; no definite D call. This CDR3 is 11 amino acids long. The V gene's germline CDR1 is GTSNPN and CDR2 SVGIG (reference sequence). Trimming removed 2 bases from V and 8 bases from J, with 4 bases in between. In nucleotides, the CDR3 is TGTGCCTGGAGTAGCGATTCACCCCTCCACTTT. This codes for CAWSSDSPLHF.

The chain uses TRBV2 and TRBJ1-5, with 10 bases matching TRBD1. CDR3 size: 15 residues. CDR1 SNHLY and CDR2 FYNNEI come from the germline V gene. J lost 1 base, V lost 7 bases, and 4 bases had no gene match. This CDR3 is CASTGQGQSNQPQHF. The CDR3 coding sequence is TGTGCCAGCACGGGACAGGGGCAGAGCAATCAGCCCCAGCATTTT. Variable domain in full (rest from reference TRBV2 and TRBJ1-5): EPEVTQTPSHQVTQMGQEVILRCVPISNHLYFYWYRQILGQKVEFLVSFYNNEISEKSEIFDDQFSVERPDGSNFTLKIRSTKLEDSAMYFCASTGQGQSNQPQHFGDGTRLSIL.

The chain joins TRBV19 to TRBJ1-5; 7 bases map to TRBD1. CDR1 and CDR2 from the germline V gene are LNHDA and SQIVND (reference sequence). CDR3 size: 14 residues. The trim removed 10 bases at V and 1 base at J, leaving 7 bases unmatched. DNA of the CDR3: TGTGCCACCACAGGGGAACTAAGCAATCAGCCCCAGCATTTT. Encoded protein: CATTGELSNQPQHF.

The V and J genes are TRBV6-2 or TRBV6-3 and TRBJ1-4; 7 nucleotides match TRBD1. Germline lookup yields CDR1 MNHEY and CDR2 SVGEGT. This CDR3 comprises 15 residues. Trimming removed 5 bases from V and 6 bases from J; junction bases left unmatched: 9. The CDR3 region is CASSGETGWDEKLFF. CDR3 sequence (DNA): TGTGCCAGCAGTGGGGAGACAGGGTGGGATGAAAAACTGTTTTTT.

The chain employs TRBV7-9 and TRBJ2-1; 7 bases fit TRBD2. Trimming took 2 bases from V and 6 from J; bases not matched to a gene: 7. Germline V gives CDR1 SEHNR, CDR2 FQNEAQ (reference sequence). This CDR3 contains 15 residues. The CDR3 loop is CASSLRASGSNEQFF. CDR3 DNA sequence: TGTGCCAGCAGCTTAAGGGCTAGCGGTAGCAATGAGCAGTTCTTC.